The present T cell receptor (beta chain) was sequenced within a study of blood T cell repertoires in COVID-19. Whole-study context: COVID-19 samples collected from the United States, Italy and Spain covered acute and convalescent phases. PBMCs, B-cell-depleted T cells, or T cells were the source of the cDNA or gDNA that made up the material.

The authors' processing: By means of reference gene primer amplification, nucleated cell counts were estimated. The data were produced by immunoSEQ multiplex PCR, yet TCRdb's version contains in-frame clones alone and is incomplete. V and J calls plus clone size are reproduced from that table; the DNA served to infer D and trimming. The sample has 29,000 or so clones; nearly 80% are singletons. J lost 4 bases, V lost 4 bases, and 7 bases had no gene match. This CDR3 region has 17 residues. Germline V lookup: CDR1 SGDLS, CDR2 YYNGEE. Material: peripheral blood. The origin of this receptor is a woman aged 65 to 85 with acute or convalescent COVID-19. This chain connects TRBV9 to TRBJ2-2; 13 nucleotides agree with TRBD2. Here the CDR3 reads CASSLPLAGGPTGELFF. The CDR3, as DNA: TGTGCCAGCAGCCTTCCACTAGCGGGGGGGCCCACCGGGGAGCTGTTTTTT.